One sample yielded the 31 T cell receptor beta chains listed below, sequenced in a study of T cell changes during pregnancy in multiple sclerosis (dated by TCRdb to between 2018 and 2021). Library prep was done by the immunoSEQ multiplex PCR assay. TCRdb stores this immuneACCESS table with in-frame sequences only. Part of the clones is absent; in the studies checked, under half of the shortfall reflects unresolved V genes, and no reason is known for the rest. Present in this sample are 60,000 to 65,000 clones, 92% of which were seen just once. Around 2.8% of the sample is taken by the ten largest. Sample: peripheral blood, taken in the second trimester of pregnancy. These TCRs come from a female donor in good health, enrolled as a control in a pregnancy study.

The chain uses TRBV14 and TRBJ2-7, with D possibly TRBD1 on 5 matching bases. The CDR3 runs 14 residues. CDR1 is SGHDN, CDR2 FVKESK, per germline. Trimming shortened V by 3 bases and J by 1 base, and 10 bases separated the two germline ends. The CDR3 region is CASSHLPGSYEQYF. The CDR3 region has the DNA TGTGCCAGCAGCCACCTCCCAGGGTCCTACGAGCAGTACTTC.

The chain is built from TRBV6-5 and TRBJ2-4; 8 bases match TRBD2. The CDR3 is made up of 15 amino acids. The V and J ends lost 1 base and 7 bases, in that order; junction bases with no gene match: 6. The germline V gene has CDR1 MNHEY and CDR2 SVGAGI. CDR3 sequence: CASSYYRGGMNIQYF. In nucleotides, the CDR3 is TGTGCCAGCAGTTACTACCGGGGGGGAATGAACATTCAGTACTTC.

This clone occurred a few times. The chain couples TRBV7-9 to TRBJ2-1, with D unclear. V was cut by 5 bases and J by 8 bases, with 13 bases left in between. The CDR3 has 13 amino acids. CDR1 and CDR2 (germline): SEHNR, FQNEAQ (reference sequence). The CDR3: CASSLGALDEQFF. CDR3 nucleotide sequence: TGTGCCAGCAGCCTCGGTGCTTTGGATGAGCAGTTCTTC.

The genes are TRBV28 and TRBJ1-2; D remains ambiguous. Germline assignment: CDR1 MDHEN and CDR2 SYDVKM. The V end was cut by 6 bases, the J end by 5 bases, with 13 bases between. The CDR3 covers 13 residues. The CDR3 here is CASRGKGGYGYTF. CDR3 nucleotide sequence: TGTGCCAGCAGGGGGAAGGGAGGTTATGGCTACACCTTC.

The rearrangement joins TRBV9 to TRBJ2-5, with D possibly TRBD2 on 7 matching bases. V was clipped by 3 bases and J by 7 bases, with 10 bases between them. CDR3 length equals 12 residues. CDR1 and CDR2 (germline): SGDLS, YYNGEE. CDR3 nucleotide sequence: TGTGCCAGCAGCGGGGGAGGGGGGACCCAGTACTTC. Amino acid sequence: CASSGGGGTQYF.

The J gene is TRBJ2-1, the V gene TRBV11-1, with a possible D match to TRBD2 (5 bases). Looked up from germline, CDR1 is SGHAT and CDR2 is FQDESV (reference sequence). CDR3 length equals 17 residues. Trimming shortened V by 7 bases and J by 4 bases, and 23 bases separated the two germline ends. CDR3 sequence reads: CASTSVGAAIIYNEQFF. Written as DNA, the CDR3 is TGTGCCAGCACCTCCGTAGGAGCGGCAATAATATACAATGAGCAGTTCTTC.

In its sample, this clone was seen once. The chain recombines TRBV7-9 with TRBJ2-5; tentative D call: TRBD1 (6 bases). The V end was cut by 3 bases, the J end by 3 bases, with 8 bases between. This CDR3 has 13 amino acids. CDR1 and CDR2 from the germline V gene are SEHNR and FQNEAQ (reference sequence). The CDR3 nucleotides are TGTGCCAGCAGCTTGGGACAAGAAGAGACCCAGTACTTC. Encoded protein: CASSLGQEETQYF.

The chain joins TRBV15 to TRBJ2-5, with 10 positions matching TRBD1. Per the germline V gene, CDR1 is LNHNV and CDR2 is YYDKDF (reference sequence). The CDR3 is made up of 16 amino acids. V shed 4 bases, J shed 5 bases, and the junction held 10 bases outside the gene matches. The CDR3 sequence: CATSTTGGGRWETQYF. The CDR3, as DNA: TGTGCCACCAGCACGACAGGGGGCGGGCGCTGGGAGACCCAGTACTTC.

The V call is TRBV18, the J call TRBJ1-5; the match to TRBD1 covers 7 bases. This CDR3 contains 15 residues. The V gene's germline CDR1 is KGHSH and CDR2 LQKENI. With 2 bases clipped from V and 1 base from J, the junction kept 2 bases outside the gene matches. CDR3 in DNA: TGTGCCAGCTCACCAAAGGGGGCGAGCAATCAGCCCCAGCATTTT. Residues: CASSPKGASNQPQHF.

As DNA, the CDR3 is TGTGCCAGCAGTCCCGGACAGGGAGGTAGCAATCAGCCCCAGCATTTT. This sequence encodes CASSPGQGGSNQPQHF. The chain employs TRBV28 and TRBJ1-5; 8 bases align to TRBD1. The V gene end was trimmed by 5 bases and the J gene end by 0 bases; junction bases not matched to a gene: 6. CDR1 MDHEN and CDR2 SYDVKM come from the germline V gene. There are 16 residues in the CDR3.

The chain carries TRBV28 and TRBJ1-2; 7 bases are a match to TRBD1. V shed 2 bases, J shed 4 bases, and the junction held 16 bases outside the gene matches. CDR3 size: 18 residues. In germline, CDR1 is MDHEN, CDR2 SYDVKM. The CDR3 region is CASSLAFWDRDTFYGYTF. CDR3 nucleotide sequence: TGTGCCAGCAGTTTAGCTTTCTGGGACAGAGATACCTTCTATGGCTACACCTTC.

This sequence joins TRBV28 and TRBJ1-4; D is unresolved. This CDR3 is 15 amino acids long. The V and J ends lost 9 bases and 8 bases respectively, with 22 bases between them. The V gene's germline CDR1 is MDHEN and CDR2 SYDVKM. CDR3 in amino acids: CASSRTDLGGEKLFF. The CDR3 nucleotides read TGTGCCAGTTCCAGGACGGACCTGGGAGGGGAAAAACTGTTTTTT.

This clone was recorded a few times. The V and J genes are TRBV7-9 and TRBJ1-1; TRBD1 matches at 9 bases. CDR1 is SEHNR and CDR2 is FQNEAQ in the germline V gene (reference sequence). With V trimmed by 5 bases and J by 5 bases, 9 bases remained unmatched. CDR3 length equals 15 residues. This chain's CDR3 is CASSTTGGGTTEAFF. CDR3 in DNA: TGTGCCAGCAGCACGACAGGGGGAGGTACGACTGAAGCTTTCTTT.

This chain connects TRBV27 to TRBJ1-3; D is perhaps TRBD1 (6 bases). Trimming left V 6 bases short and J 7 bases short, with 13 bases between. The CDR3 is 13 residues long. Germline CDR1 reads MNHEY; CDR2 reads SMNVEV (reference sequence). CDR3 sequence (DNA): TGTGCCAGCAGCCGGAATCAGGGGAACACCATATATTTT. It is translated as CASSRNQGNTIYF.

For the CDR3, the DNA is TGTGCCAGCAGCATTGGGACTAGCGGGAGGTACGAGCAGTACTTC. Amino acids: CASSIGTSGRYEQYF. This chain uses TRBV5-4 with TRBJ2-7; 15 bases match TRBD2. The germline CDR1 and CDR2 sequences are SGHNT and YYREEE (reference sequence). V was clipped by 4 bases and J by 4 bases; unmatched bases: 3. The CDR3 is 15 amino acids.

The rearrangement joins TRBV6-5 to TRBJ1-2; D unresolved. CDR3 length equals 13 residues. V was pared by 2 bases and J by 2 bases, with 6 bases between. Germline CDR1 and CDR2: MNHEY and SVGAGI. For the CDR3, the DNA is TGTGCCAGCAGTTACGTCCGGAACTATGGCTACACCTTC. Translated: CASSYVRNYGYTF.

The chain links TRBV7-9 to TRBJ2-7, with D perhaps TRBD2 (6 bases). The CDR3 totals 13 residues. With 4 bases removed from V and 7 bases from J, the gap between germline ends came to 14 bases. CDR1 SEHNR and CDR2 FQNEAQ come from the germline V gene (reference sequence). The CDR3 coding sequence is TGTGCCAGCAGCTCCCTTGGGGGGAGTGAGCAGTACTTC. Translation: CASSSLGGSEQYF. The whole variable domain, filled in from reference TRBV7-9 and TRBJ2-7, reads DTGVSQNPRHKITKRGQNVTFRCDPISEHNRLYWYRQTLGQGPEFLTYFQNEAQLEKSRLLSDRFSAERPKGSFSTLEIQRTEQGDSAMYLCASSSLGGSEQYFGPGTRLTVT.

J is TRBJ2-5 and V is TRBV7-2; 10 bases fit TRBD2. Germline V gene data show CDR1 as SGHTA and CDR2 as FQGNSA. The trim removed 5 bases at V and 1 base at J, leaving 13 bases unmatched. This CDR3 contains 18 residues. The CDR3 DNA sequence: TGTGCCAGCAGCGTCGGGCCTAGCGGGGGCCCCGTCCAAGAGACCCAGTACTTC. This codes for CASSVGPSGGPVQETQYF.

The chain joins TRBV27 to TRBJ2-1, with 9 nucleotides matching TRBD2. CDR3 size: 15 residues. V lost 4 bases to trimming and J lost 12 bases; unmatched junction nucleotides: 13. The germline CDR1 and CDR2 sequences are MNHEY and SMNVEV (reference sequence). The CDR3 DNA reads as TGTGCCAGCAGTTCGGGGGCTAGCGGGACGCAAGGGCAGTTCTTC. Translated, it gives CASSSGASGTQGQFF.

V and J are TRBV25-1 and TRBJ1-1; tentatively, D is TRBD1 (5 bases). Germline V gene sequence: CDR1 MGHDK, CDR2 SYGVNS. CDR3 size: 13 residues. V lost 6 bases to trimming and J lost 1 base, with 9 bases between them. DNA of the CDR3: TGTGCCAGCAGGGGCAGGGCGAACACTGAAGCTTTCTTT. This sequence encodes CASRGRANTEAFF.

V is TRBV28 and J is TRBJ1-5; 8 bases line up with TRBD1. From germline, CDR1 is MDHEN and CDR2 SYDVKM. V trimming: 3 bases; J trimming: 5 bases; junction bases outside the gene matches: 9. CDR3 length equals 16 residues. The DNA of the CDR3 is TGTGCCAGCAGTTTTCGGGACAGGAGAGGCGATCAGCCCCAGCATTTT. This encodes CASSFRDRRGDQPQHF.

The CDR3 protein is CASSYTFTGELFF. The CDR3 DNA reads as TGTGCCAGCAGTTACACGTTCACCGGGGAGCTGTTTTTT. V is TRBV27 and J is TRBJ2-2; D uncertain. V was cut by 4 bases and J by 4 bases, with 7 bases left in between. CDR3 length: 13 amino acids. CDR1 and CDR2 (germline): MNHEY, SMNVEV (reference sequence).

This chain links TRBV5-1 with TRBJ2-5; TRBD2 matches at 9 bases. The germline CDR1 and CDR2 sequences are SGHRS and YFSETQ. Trimming took 3 bases from V and 5 from J; bases not matched to a gene: 8. This CDR3 has 15 residues. In DNA form, the CDR3 reads TGCGCCAGCAGCTGGCTAGCGGGAATTTGGGAGACCCAGTACTTC. It encodes CASSWLAGIWETQYF.

This clone has just a few counts. The chain carries TRBV7-6 and TRBJ2-5; TRBD1 matches 8 bases. The V segment lost 5 bases and the J segment 4 bases; nucleotides outside the gene matches: 3. This CDR3 comprises 13 residues. Germline V CDR1 and CDR2: SGHVS, FNYEAQ. The CDR3 bases are TGTGCCAGCAGCCCTGGGACAGGAGAGACCCAGTACTTC. The encoded protein is CASSPGTGETQYF.

The V call is TRBV14, the J call TRBJ2-6; 7 bases line up with TRBD1. After removal of 3 bases from V and 2 bases from J, the junction contained 7 bases not matched to a gene. Germline V gene data show CDR1 as SGHDN and CDR2 as FVKESK. This CDR3 has 17 amino acids. The CDR3 reads CASSQDRYLAGANVLTF. The DNA for the CDR3 is TGTGCCAGCAGCCAGGACAGGTATCTCGCTGGGGCCAACGTCCTGACTTTC.

The J gene is TRBJ2-1, the V gene TRBV6-5, with D maybe TRBD2 (6 bases). Germline assignment: CDR1 MNHEY and CDR2 SVGAGI. This CDR3 comprises 14 residues. V was cut by 4 bases and J by 8 bases, with 15 bases left in between. The CDR3 sequence is CASSSSTGADEQFF. DNA for the CDR3: TGTGCCAGCAGTTCCTCCACGGGAGCCGATGAGCAGTTCTTC.

The chain has TRBV27 and TRBJ2-7; 12 bases map to TRBD2. The CDR3 sequence is 15 residues long. V lost 4 bases and J lost 10; bases outside the gene matches: 11. The germline gives CDR1 MNHEY, CDR2 SMNVEV (reference sequence). The CDR3 here is CASSSSGLAGPDQYF. In DNA, the CDR3 is TGTGCCAGCAGTTCCTCCGGACTAGCGGGGCCCGATCAGTACTTC.

The CDR3 DNA is TGTGCCAGCAGCTTAGTTGGGGGAGGGCTGGATACGCAGTATTTT. This encodes CASSLVGGGLDTQYF. The chain joins TRBV7-2 to TRBJ2-3; 7 bases map to TRBD2. Looked up from germline, CDR1 is SGHTA and CDR2 is FQGNSA. J gave up 6 bases and V 1 base, and 7 bases lay outside the gene matches. The CDR3 covers 15 residues.

The chain recombines TRBV7-9 with TRBJ2-1, with TRBD1 identical over 7 bases. The V and J ends lost 5 bases and 4 bases, in that order; junction bases with no gene match: 14. The CDR3 is made up of 17 amino acids. Per the germline V gene, CDR1 is SEHNR and CDR2 is FQNEAQ (reference sequence). CDR3 coding DNA: TGTGCCAGCAGCCGCGAAAAGTTATGGGGACAGTACAATGAGCAGTTCTTC. Amino acids: CASSREKLWGQYNEQFF. Complete variable domain (other parts from reference TRBV7-9 and TRBJ2-1): DTGVSQNPRHKITKRGQNVTFRCDPISEHNRLYWYRQTLGQGPEFLTYFQNEAQLEKSRLLSDRFSAERPKGSFSTLEIQRTEQGDSAMYLCASSREKLWGQYNEQFFGPGTRLTVL.

The rearrangement links TRBV5-1 to TRBJ1-5, with 7 bases fitting TRBD1. Per germline, CDR1 SGHRS and CDR2 YFSETQ. This CDR3 has 13 amino acids. Germline trimming cut 3 bases from V and 7 bases from J; bases unmatched to any gene: 4. CDR3 nucleotide sequence: TGCGCCAGCAGCTACTCAGGGGGGCAGCCCCAGCATTTT. It translates to CASSYSGGQPQHF.

The chain has TRBV29-1 and TRBJ1-5, with D possibly TRBD1 on 5 matching bases. V was clipped by 7 bases and J by 2 bases, with 15 bases between them. The CDR3 spans 14 residues. The V gene's germline CDR1 is SQVTM and CDR2 ANQGSEA. In DNA, the CDR3 is TGCAGCGCTCGGGGGGAGGGAGGCAATCAGCCCCAGCATTTT. It translates to CSARGEGGNQPQHF.